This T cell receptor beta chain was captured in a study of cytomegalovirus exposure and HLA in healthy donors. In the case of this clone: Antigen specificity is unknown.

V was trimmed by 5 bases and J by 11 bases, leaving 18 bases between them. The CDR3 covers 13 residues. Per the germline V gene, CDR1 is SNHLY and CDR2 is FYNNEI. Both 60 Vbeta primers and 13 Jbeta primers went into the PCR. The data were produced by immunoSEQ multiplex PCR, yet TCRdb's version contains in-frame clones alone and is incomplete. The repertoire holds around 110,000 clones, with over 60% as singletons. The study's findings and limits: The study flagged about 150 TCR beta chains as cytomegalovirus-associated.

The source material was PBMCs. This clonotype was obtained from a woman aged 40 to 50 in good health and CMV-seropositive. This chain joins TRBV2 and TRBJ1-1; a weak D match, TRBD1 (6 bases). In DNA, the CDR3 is TGTGCCAGCAGTTTGTTGGGGGCGCGGGAGGCTTTCTTT. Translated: CASSLLGAREAFF.